This TCR beta chain came from a study of blood T cell repertoires in COVID-19. Study as a whole: The samples span acute and convalescent COVID-19 from the United States, Italy and Spain. T cells, B-cell-depleted T cells, or PBMCs provided the cDNA or gDNA that served as material.

Sequencing was performed with immunoSEQ multiplex PCR; in TCRdb, only in-frame clones are kept and a portion is missing. The sample holds 150,000 to 200,000 clones; more than 70% are singletons and the top ten take approximately 4%. Trimming left V 0 bases short and J 5 bases short, with 6 bases between. The CDR3 sequence is 13 residues long. Germline V gene lookup returns CDR1 SGDLS and CDR2 YYNGEE. The chain uses TRBV9 and TRBJ2-1, with D perhaps matching TRBD1 (6 bases). The clonotype originates from a woman in her twenties or thirties with acute or convalescent COVID-19. Source material: peripheral blood. CDR3 amino acids: CASSVGTDNEQFF. The CDR3 DNA sequence: TGTGCCAGCAGCGTAGGGACAGACAATGAGCAGTTCTTC.